Below are 14 T cell receptor beta chains sequenced from a single sample in a study of T cells after yellow fever vaccination. TCRdb analysed the 5' RACE reads with MiXCR anew, one entry per CDR3 protein. The table has 300,000 to 400,000 distinct CDR3 sequences, about 6.2% seen once; the top ten hold approximately 16%. The specimen was PBMCs, collected 5 days after the yellow fever booster vaccination. These receptors came from a man aged 30 to 45 who received the YFV17D yellow fever vaccine.

This clonotype was seen at least ten times. The J gene is TRBJ1-1, the V gene TRBV12-3 or TRBV12-4; weak D call: TRBD1 (5 bases). V lost 2 bases, J lost 3 bases, and 13 bases lay in between. This CDR3 contains 15 residues. The DNA for the CDR3 is TGTGCCAGCAGTTTAAGCCCGGGACTCTACACTGAAGCTTTCTTT. Protein sequence: CASSLSPGLYTEAFF.

This clonotype has more than one count but fewer than ten. CDR3 sequence: CASSPGTGTRPYNEQFF. CDR3 sequence (DNA): TGTGCCAGCAGTCCAGGAACCGGGACTAGACCTTACAATGAGCAGTTCTTC. The rearrangement uses TRBV6-5 and TRBJ2-1, with 8 bases fitting TRBD2. Germline loops: CDR1 MNHEY, CDR2 SVGAGI. The V segment lost 5 bases and the J segment 4 bases; nucleotides outside the gene matches: 13. This CDR3 spans 17 amino acids.

This clonotype was seen ten or more times. The chain joins TRBV7-9 to TRBJ1-1, with D unresolved. Trimming stripped 5 bases from V and 5 bases from J, with 15 bases between. Germline lookup yields CDR1 SEHNR and CDR2 FQNEAQ (reference sequence). The CDR3 length is 14 residues. CDR3 bases: TGTGCCAGCAGCCACCGGCGAGGGCGGACTGAAGCTTTCTTT. Translated, it gives CASSHRRGRTEAFF.

This chain joins TRBV20-1 and TRBJ1-3; the D gene is possibly TRBD1 (6 bases). The CDR3 length is 13 residues. V shed 4 bases and J shed 1 base, with 8 bases lying between them. The germline V gene has CDR1 DFQATT and CDR2 SNEGSKA (reference sequence). CDR3 region: CSATRGSGNTIYF. In DNA, the CDR3 is TGCAGTGCTACCAGGGGTTCTGGAAACACCATATATTTT.

The table lists this clonotype with many counts. V and J are TRBV7-9 and TRBJ2-3; 10 nucleotides align to TRBD1. CDR1 is SEHNR, CDR2 FQNEAQ, per germline (reference sequence). After removal of 4 bases from V and 4 bases from J, the junction contained 5 bases not matched to a gene. The CDR3 covers 15 residues. Here the CDR3 DNA reads TGTGCCAGCAGCTCCCCGGGACAGGGGCCAGATACGCAGTATTTT. Encoded protein: CASSSPGQGPDTQYF.

This clonotype was picked up many times. The CDR3 DNA sequence: TGTGCCAGCAGTGTCGAGGTTACTAGCAGCACCGGGGAGCTGTTTTTT. Translating it yields CASSVEVTSSTGELFF. The chain has TRBV27 and TRBJ2-2, with D tentatively TRBD2 (6 bases). This CDR3 comprises 16 residues. CDR1 and CDR2 (germline): MNHEY, SMNVEV (reference sequence). The V end lost 5 bases, the J end lost 4 bases, and 17 bases lay between the germline ends.

This clonotype has only a few counts. V gene TRBV4-3 combines with J gene TRBJ2-5; D may be TRBD1 or TRBD2 (5 bases each). The V and J ends lost 1 base and 0 bases respectively, with 9 bases between them. The germline CDR1 and CDR2 sequences are LGHNA and YSLEER. CDR3 size: 15 residues. The CDR3 is CASSQGGANQETQYF. The CDR3 DNA reads as TGCGCCAGCAGCCAAGGAGGGGCGAACCAAGAGACCCAGTACTTC.

This clonotype has at least ten counts. The chain is built from TRBV7-8 and TRBJ2-5; D call uncertain. The V gene lost 0 bases and the J gene lost 2 bases, with 10 bases spanning the gap. Germline loops: CDR1 SGHVS, CDR2 FQNEAQ. This CDR3 contains 15 residues. CDR3 sequence (DNA): TGTGCCAGCAGCTTAGCCCCTGCCAGGCAAGAGACCCAGTACTTC. It translates to CASSLAPARQETQYF.

This clonotype was seen a few times. The chain recombines TRBV4-1 with TRBJ2-1, with 7 bases lining up with TRBD2. After removal of 8 bases from V and 3 bases from J, the junction contained 13 bases not matched to a gene. This CDR3 has 16 amino acids. Germline-derived CDR1 and CDR2 are MGHRA and YSYEKL. CDR3 DNA: TGCGCCAGCGCGGGTACGGGAGGCAATTTCTACAATGAGCAGTTCTTC. Protein sequence: CASAGTGGNFYNEQFF.

This clonotype was counted between two and nine times. The rearrangement joins TRBV29-1 to TRBJ2-3; D gene uncertain. V lost 6 bases, J lost 8 bases, and 12 bases lay in between. The length of the CDR3 is 11 residues. From germline, CDR1 is SQVTM and CDR2 ANQGSEA. CDR3 DNA: TGCAGCGTCCTGTCCCGAGGTACGCAGTATTTT. It codes for CSVLSRGTQYF.

In its sample, this clonotype was seen many times. CDR3 sequence (DNA): TGCGCCAGTAGGCCGGGATCGACAGATACGCAGTATTTT. Amino acids: CASRPGSTDTQYF. This sequence joins TRBV5-1 and TRBJ2-3; D may be TRBD2 (5 bases). The CDR3 has 13 amino acids. Germline-derived CDR1 and CDR2 are SGHRS and YFSETQ. The V and J ends lost 8 bases and 3 bases respectively, with 13 bases between them.

This chain links TRBV20-1 with TRBJ2-2, with 9 bases that match TRBD2. Per the germline V gene, CDR1 is DFQATT and CDR2 is SNEGSKA (reference sequence). The CDR3 sequence is 15 residues long. J lost 0 bases, V lost 6 bases, and 5 bases had no gene match. CDR3: CSASAGGSNTGELFF. In DNA, the CDR3 is TGCAGTGCCTCGGCGGGGGGGTCGAACACCGGGGAGCTGTTTTTT.

This clonotype was detected many times. The chain's CDR3 is CASSLSLSGENEQYF. In DNA form, the CDR3 reads TGCGCCAGCAGCTTGAGTCTTAGCGGGGAGAACGAGCAGTACTTC. The chain has TRBV5-1 and TRBJ2-7; 8 bases are a match to TRBD2. Germline values: CDR1 SGHRS, CDR2 YFSETQ. Trimming at V came to 1 base and at J to 5 bases, leaving 8 bases not matched to a gene. This CDR3 contains 15 residues.

This clonotype was recorded a few times. The chain joins TRBV20-1 to TRBJ2-5; perhaps D is TRBD1 or TRBD2 (5 bases each). The CDR3 totals 14 residues. The V end lost 6 bases, the J end lost 2 bases, and 16 bases lay between the germline ends. The germline V gene has CDR1 DFQATT and CDR2 SNEGSKA (reference sequence). CDR3: CSATGTGKQETQYF. The DNA for the CDR3 is TGCAGTGCAACCGGGACGGGGAAACAAGAGACCCAGTACTTC.